The 11 T cell receptor beta chains below come from one sample, sequenced in a study of blood T cells in healthy people across ages. For the second PCR, which ran for roughly 6 to 11 cycles, a sample-barcoded 5' primer and a J-beta primer mix were used. TCRdb independently ran MiXCR on the 5' RACE reads; one entry per CDR3 protein. Of around 990,000 distinct CDR3 sequences detected, about 23% appear once; the ten largest clones hold around 0.75%. The sample was also linked to a second study, of T cells of mothers and their children.

The source material was blood. All receptors derive from a girl aged 2-10 years in good health.

The gene calls are TRBV27 and TRBJ2-3; a possible D gene is TRBD1 (6 bases). Trimming removed 7 bases from V and 4 bases from J, with 18 bases in between. The V gene's germline CDR1 is MNHEY and CDR2 SMNVEV (reference sequence). The CDR3 length is 15 residues. The CDR3 is CASTDRDTGPDTQYF. The CDR3 region has the DNA TGTGCCAGCACCGACCGGGACACTGGGCCAGATACGCAGTATTTT.

V gene TRBV24-1 combines with J gene TRBJ2-2; a weak D match, TRBD1 (6 bases). Between the trimmed V and J ends, which lost 8 bases and 1 base, there was a span of 7 bases. CDR1 is KGHDR and CDR2 is SFDVKD in the germline V gene. This CDR3 contains 13 residues. The DNA for the CDR3 is TGTGCCACCATGGACAGGAACACCGGGGAGCTGTTTTTT. Its protein is CATMDRNTGELFF.

The genes are TRBV2 and TRBJ2-3, with 7 bases fitting TRBD1. The germline V gene encodes CDR1 SNHLY and CDR2 FYNNEI. The CDR3 sequence is 14 residues long. J was trimmed by 2 bases and V by 3 bases; bases with no gene match: 2. CDR3 residues: CASSEDRHTDTQYF. As DNA, the CDR3 is TGTGCCAGCAGTGAGGACAGGCACACAGATACGCAGTATTTT.

This clonotype occurred a few times. This chain uses TRBV20-1 with TRBJ2-7, with TRBD1 as a possible D gene (5 bases). The V end was cut by 2 bases, the J end by 1 base, with 9 bases between. The CDR3 runs 13 residues. Germline assignment: CDR1 DFQATT and CDR2 SNEGSKA (reference sequence). CDR3 loop: CSARPRDSYEQYF. The CDR3 bases are TGCAGTGCTAGACCCAGGGATTCCTACGAGCAGTACTTC.

This clonotype has a handful of counts. The V gene is TRBV19, the J gene TRBJ1-1, with D possibly TRBD1 on 6 matching bases. Per germline, CDR1 LNHDA and CDR2 SQIVND (reference sequence). The V end lost 5 bases, the J end lost 1 base, and 14 bases lay between the germline ends. This CDR3 is 15 amino acids long. CDR3 DNA: TGTGCCAGTAGTCTCCCGGCAGGGGAGAACACTGAAGCTTTCTTT. Translating it yields CASSLPAGENTEAFF.

The chain joins TRBV7-8 to TRBJ2-3; TRBD2 aligns across 9 bases. Per germline, CDR1 SGHVS and CDR2 FQNEAQ. This CDR3 spans 13 amino acids. V shed 5 bases and J 11 bases; nucleotides not matched to a gene: 8. The CDR3 loop is CASSLSRLAEQYF. Written as DNA, the CDR3 is TGTGCCAGCAGCCTATCGAGACTAGCGGAGCAGTATTTT.

This clonotype was seen more than once but under ten times. The chain couples TRBV15 to TRBJ2-2; D possibly uses TRBD1 or TRBD2 (5 bases each). Trimming pared 5 bases from V and 1 base from J, leaving 23 bases between. Germline CDR1 is LNHNV and CDR2 is YYDKDF (reference sequence). This CDR3 comprises 19 residues. The CDR3, as DNA: TGTGCCACCAGCCTCCGACCGGGACGTAAGAACTGGAACACCGGGGAGCTGTTTTTT. This gives the protein CATSLRPGRKNWNTGELFF.

This clonotype was seen a handful of times. V usage is TRBV27 and J usage is TRBJ2-4; perhaps TRBD1 as D (6 bases). The CDR3 sequence is 17 residues long. V was clipped by 6 bases and J by 0 bases, with 18 bases between them. The germline CDR1 and CDR2 sequences are MNHEY and SMNVEV (reference sequence). This CDR3 reads CASSPREGVLAKNIQYF. Here the CDR3 DNA reads TGTGCCAGCAGCCCACGAGAGGGGGTACTAGCCAAAAACATTCAGTACTTC.

This chain joins TRBV3-1 and TRBJ1-5; 10 bases match TRBD1. Trimming cost V 3 bases and J 4 bases; bases outside gene matches: 0. The CDR3 has 14 amino acids. Germline assignment: CDR1 LGHDT and CDR2 YNNKEL (reference sequence). The CDR3 sequence is CASSQGQGNQPQHF. As DNA, the CDR3 is TGTGCCAGCAGCCAGGGACAGGGGAATCAGCCCCAGCATTTT.

This clonotype was seen only a few times. The chain uses TRBV29-1 and TRBJ2-5; 9 positions agree with TRBD2. Germline V gene sequence: CDR1 SQVTM, CDR2 ANQGSEA. Trimming removed 7 bases from V and 1 base from J; junction bases left unmatched: 10. The CDR3 contains 15 residues. Here the CDR3 reads CSATIAGDLQETQYF. The CDR3 DNA is TGCAGCGCCACTATAGCGGGAGATCTCCAAGAGACCCAGTACTTC.

V usage is TRBV6-2 or TRBV6-3 and J usage is TRBJ2-6; D possibly uses TRBD1 or TRBD2 (6 bases each). Germline loops: CDR1 MNHEY, CDR2 SVGEGT. This CDR3 region has 14 residues. Trimming left V 9 bases short and J 2 bases short, with 11 bases between. For the CDR3, the DNA is TGTGCCAGTGGGGGGACACCTGGGGCCAACGTCCTGACTTTC. Translating gives CASGGTPGANVLTF.